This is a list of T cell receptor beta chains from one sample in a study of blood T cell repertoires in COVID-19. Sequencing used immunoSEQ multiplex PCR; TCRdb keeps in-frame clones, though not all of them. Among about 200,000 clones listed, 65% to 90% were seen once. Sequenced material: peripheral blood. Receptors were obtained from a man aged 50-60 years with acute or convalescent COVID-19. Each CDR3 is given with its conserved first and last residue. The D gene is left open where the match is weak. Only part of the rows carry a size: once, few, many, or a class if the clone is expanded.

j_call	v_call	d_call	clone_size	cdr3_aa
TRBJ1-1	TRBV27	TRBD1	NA	CASGTGSLGEAFF
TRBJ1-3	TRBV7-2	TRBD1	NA	CASSLQGAIAGNTIYF
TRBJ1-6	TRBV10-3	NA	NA	CAIRAGNNSPLHF
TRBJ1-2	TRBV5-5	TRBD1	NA	CASREGTDNYGYTF
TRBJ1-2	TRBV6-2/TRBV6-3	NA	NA	CASSAGGDGYTF
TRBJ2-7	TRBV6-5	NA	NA	CASRSGFASYEQYF
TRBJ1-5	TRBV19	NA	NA	CASSIVAGESQPQHF
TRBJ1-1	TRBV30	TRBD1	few	CAWSRQGNTEAFF
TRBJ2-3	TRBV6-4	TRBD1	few	CASSPGQGFSDTQYF
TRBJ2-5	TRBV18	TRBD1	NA	CASSPGQGGWTQYF
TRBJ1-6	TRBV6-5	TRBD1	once	CASKGQGLSPLHF
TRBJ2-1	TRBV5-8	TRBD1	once	CASSLEIGTGGSEQFF
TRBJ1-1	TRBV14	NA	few	CASSQLNTEAFF
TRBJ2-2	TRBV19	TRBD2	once	CASRPQRGGRTGELFF
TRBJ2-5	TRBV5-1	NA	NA	CASSLAVQETQYF
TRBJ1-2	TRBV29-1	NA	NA	CSVGLEGGYGYTF
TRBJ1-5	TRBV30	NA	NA	CAWSRGNQPQHF
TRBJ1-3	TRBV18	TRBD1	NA	CASSPRADREWNTIYF
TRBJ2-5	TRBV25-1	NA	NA	CASAEGGARTQYF
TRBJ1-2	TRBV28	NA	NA	CATSDRPVGGYTF
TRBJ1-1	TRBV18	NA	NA	CASSAGSGGNTEAFF
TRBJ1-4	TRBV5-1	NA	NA	CASSFGTRIGGAGEKLFF
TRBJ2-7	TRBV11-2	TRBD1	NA	CASTMGQFSYEQYF
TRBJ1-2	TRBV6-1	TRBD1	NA	CASSELGQVIGF
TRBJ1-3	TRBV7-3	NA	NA	CASSLTGGSGNTIYF
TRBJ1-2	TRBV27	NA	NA	CASSHGGGRNGYTF
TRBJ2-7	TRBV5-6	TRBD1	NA	CASSPGWGQIYEQYF
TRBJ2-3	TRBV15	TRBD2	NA	CATSSPSGFTDTQYF
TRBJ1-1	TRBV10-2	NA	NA	CASQNRDNGAGTEAFF
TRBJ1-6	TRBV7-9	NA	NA	CASRAPGANNSPLHF
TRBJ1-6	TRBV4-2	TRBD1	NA	CASSREGQGYNSPLHF
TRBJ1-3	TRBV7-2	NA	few	CASRRTVSGNTIYF
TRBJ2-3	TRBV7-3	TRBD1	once	CASSLGQGADTQYF
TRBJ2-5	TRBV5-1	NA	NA	CASSPQRGSPGTQYF
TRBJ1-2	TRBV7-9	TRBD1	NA	CASSPQTGIYGYTF
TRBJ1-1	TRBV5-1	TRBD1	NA	CASSWTGVVGTEAFF
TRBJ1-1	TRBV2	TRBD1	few	CASSEGTGAETEAFF
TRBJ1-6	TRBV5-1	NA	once	CASAQLDSAISPLHF
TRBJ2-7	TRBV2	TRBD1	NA	CAGGDRGYEQYF
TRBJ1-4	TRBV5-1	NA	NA	CASSSGTTPGGEKLFF